This TCR beta chain came from a study of cytomegalovirus exposure and HLA in healthy donors. Across the whole study: Sequencing of 180 million or so T cells in an earlier analysis found around 100 million unique TCR beta sequences.

Trimming removed 5 bases from V and 6 bases from J; junction bases left unmatched: 10. There are 16 residues in the CDR3. Germline V gene lookup returns CDR1 GTSNPN and CDR2 SVGIG (reference sequence). Study findings and constraints: Presence/absence analyses rested on an assumption that sequencing depth was roughly uniform across donors.

With 60 Vbeta and 13 Jbeta primers, the PCR was carried out. How the authors handled the data: In a later analysis, some 10 million of some 80 million unique beta chains occurred in at least two donors. Libraries were prepared by immunoSEQ multiplex PCR; TCRdb keeps only in-frame clonotypes and omits some of them. That table furnishes V, J and clone size, whereas the DNA furnished D and trimming. This table lists 130,000 or so clones. Comments on this clone: Its antigen is not known.

The sequenced material came from PBMCs. The chain joins TRBV30 to TRBJ2-2, with 12 bases lining up with TRBD1. The TCR comes from a woman between 18 and 30 years old in good health and CMV-seronegative. As DNA, the CDR3 is TGTGCCTGGCACCTCCGGGACAGGGGGCCCCCCGGGGAGCTGTTTTTT. Amino acid sequence: CAWHLRDRGPPGELFF.